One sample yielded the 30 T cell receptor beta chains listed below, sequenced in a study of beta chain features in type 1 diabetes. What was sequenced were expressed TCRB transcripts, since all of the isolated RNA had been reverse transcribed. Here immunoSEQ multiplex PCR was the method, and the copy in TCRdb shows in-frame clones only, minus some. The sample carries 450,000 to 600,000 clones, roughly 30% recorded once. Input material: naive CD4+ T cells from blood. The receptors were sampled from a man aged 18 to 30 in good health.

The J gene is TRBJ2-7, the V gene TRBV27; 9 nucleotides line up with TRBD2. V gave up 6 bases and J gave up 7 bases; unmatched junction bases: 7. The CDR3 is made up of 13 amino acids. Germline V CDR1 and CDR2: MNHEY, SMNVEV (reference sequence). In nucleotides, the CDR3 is TGTGCCAGCAGACCTAGCGGGAAAGGTGAGCAGTACTTC. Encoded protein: CASRPSGKGEQYF.

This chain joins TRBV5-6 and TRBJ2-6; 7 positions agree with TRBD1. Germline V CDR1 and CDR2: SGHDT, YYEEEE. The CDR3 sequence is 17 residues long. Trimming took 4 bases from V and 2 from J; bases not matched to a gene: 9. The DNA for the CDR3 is TGTGCCAGCAGCCGTCCGACAGGGATTGCTGGGGCCAACGTCCTGACTTTC. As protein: CASSRPTGIAGANVLTF.

CDR3 loop: CASSTGPPETQYF. In DNA, the CDR3 is TGTGCCAGCAGCACGGGACCCCCGGAGACCCAGTACTTC. V usage is TRBV9 and J usage is TRBJ2-5; D possibly matches TRBD1 or TRBD2 (5 bases each). Germline V lookup: CDR1 SGDLS, CDR2 YYNGEE. This CDR3 comprises 13 residues. The V end was cut by 4 bases, the J end by 5 bases, with 12 bases between.

CDR3 amino acids: CAISGLGRETQYF. DNA for the CDR3: TGTGCCATCAGTGGTTTGGGACGCGAGACCCAGTACTTC. The chain joins TRBV10-3 to TRBJ2-5; D assignment may be TRBD1 or TRBD2 (5 bases each). Trimming cost V 4 bases and J 5 bases, with 11 bases left between them. The CDR3 spans 13 residues. Germline loops: CDR1 ENHRY, CDR2 SYGVKD.

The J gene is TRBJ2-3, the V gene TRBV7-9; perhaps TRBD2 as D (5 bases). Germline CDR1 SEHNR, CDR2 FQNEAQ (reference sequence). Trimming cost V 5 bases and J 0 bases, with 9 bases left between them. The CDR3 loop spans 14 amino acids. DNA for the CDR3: TGTGCCAGCAGCCGGACTGCAAGCACAGATACGCAGTATTTT. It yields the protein CASSRTASTDTQYF.

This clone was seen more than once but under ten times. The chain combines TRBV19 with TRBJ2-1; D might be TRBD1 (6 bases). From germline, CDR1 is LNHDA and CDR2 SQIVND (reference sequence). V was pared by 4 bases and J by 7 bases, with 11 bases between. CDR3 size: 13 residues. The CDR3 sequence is CASSTGQRNEQFF. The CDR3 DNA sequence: TGTGCCAGTAGTACCGGACAGCGGAATGAGCAGTTCTTC.

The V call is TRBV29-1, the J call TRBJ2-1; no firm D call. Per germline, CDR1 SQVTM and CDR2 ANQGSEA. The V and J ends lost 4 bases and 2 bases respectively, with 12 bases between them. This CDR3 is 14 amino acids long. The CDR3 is CSVVFWRTYNEQFF. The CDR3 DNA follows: TGCAGCGTTGTCTTCTGGCGGACCTACAATGAGCAGTTCTTC.

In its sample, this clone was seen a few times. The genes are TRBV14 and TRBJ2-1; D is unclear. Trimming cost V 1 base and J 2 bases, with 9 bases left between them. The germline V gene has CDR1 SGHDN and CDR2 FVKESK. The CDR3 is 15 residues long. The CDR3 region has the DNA TGTGCCAGCAGCCAAGTCGGGTCGGCCTACAATGAGCAGTTCTTC. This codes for CASSQVGSAYNEQFF. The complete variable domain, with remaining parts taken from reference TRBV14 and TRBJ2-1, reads EAGVTQFPSHSVIEKGQTVTLRCDPISGHDNLYWYRRVMGKEIKFLLHFVKESKQDESGMPNNRFLAERTGGTYSTLKVQPAELEDSGVYFCASSQVGSAYNEQFFGPGTRLTVL.

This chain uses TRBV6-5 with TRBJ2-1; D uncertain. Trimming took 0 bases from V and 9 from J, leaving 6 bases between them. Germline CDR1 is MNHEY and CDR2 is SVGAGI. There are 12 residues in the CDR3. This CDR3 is CASSYSGREQFF. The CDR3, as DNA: TGTGCCAGCAGTTACTCTGGCCGTGAGCAGTTCTTC.

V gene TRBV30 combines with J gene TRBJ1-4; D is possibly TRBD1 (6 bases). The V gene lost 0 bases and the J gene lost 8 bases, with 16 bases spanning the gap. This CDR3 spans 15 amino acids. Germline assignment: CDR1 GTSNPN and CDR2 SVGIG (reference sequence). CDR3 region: CAWSVSGAAWEKLFF. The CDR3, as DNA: TGTGCCTGGAGTGTTTCGGGGGCGGCGTGGGAAAAACTGTTTTTT.

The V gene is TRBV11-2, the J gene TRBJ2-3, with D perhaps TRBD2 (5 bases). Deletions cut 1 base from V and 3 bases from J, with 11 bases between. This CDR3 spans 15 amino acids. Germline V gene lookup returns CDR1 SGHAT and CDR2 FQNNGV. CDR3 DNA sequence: TGTGCCAGCAGCTTAGTCCTCCGGGGTACAGATACGCAGTATTTT. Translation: CASSLVLRGTDTQYF.

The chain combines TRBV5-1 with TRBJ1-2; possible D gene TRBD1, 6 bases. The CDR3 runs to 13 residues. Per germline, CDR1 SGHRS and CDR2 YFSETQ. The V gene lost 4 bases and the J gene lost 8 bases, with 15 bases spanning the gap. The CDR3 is CASSGNRELGYTF. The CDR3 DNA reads TGCGCCAGCAGCGGCAACAGGGAGCTCGGCTACACCTTC.

CDR3 residues: CASSLVNYGYTF. The CDR3 nucleotides are TGTGCCAGCAGCTTAGTCAACTATGGCTACACCTTC. The chain employs TRBV7-9 and TRBJ1-2; D ambiguous. This CDR3 has 12 amino acids. CDR1 and CDR2 from the germline V gene are SEHNR and FQNEAQ (reference sequence). The V end was cut by 1 base, the J end by 2 bases, with 2 bases between.

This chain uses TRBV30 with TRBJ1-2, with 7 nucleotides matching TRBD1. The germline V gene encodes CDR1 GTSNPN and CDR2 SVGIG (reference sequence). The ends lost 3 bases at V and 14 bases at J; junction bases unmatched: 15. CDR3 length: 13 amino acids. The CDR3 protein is CAWSTRIVGQLTF. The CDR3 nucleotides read TGTGCCTGGAGCACCCGGATTGTGGGACAGTTAACCTTC. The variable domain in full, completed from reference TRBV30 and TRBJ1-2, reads SQTIHQWPATLVQPVGSPLSLECTVEGTSNPNLYWYRQAAGRGLQLLFYSVGIGQISSEVPQNLSASRPQDRQFILSSKKLLLSDSGFYLCAWSTRIVGQLTFGSGTRLTVV.

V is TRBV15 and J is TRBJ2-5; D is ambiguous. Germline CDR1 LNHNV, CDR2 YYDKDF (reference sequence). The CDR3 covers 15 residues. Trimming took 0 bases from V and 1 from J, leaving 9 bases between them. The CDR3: CATSRDLGFQETQYF. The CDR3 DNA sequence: TGTGCCACCAGCAGAGATCTAGGTTTCCAAGAGACCCAGTACTTC.

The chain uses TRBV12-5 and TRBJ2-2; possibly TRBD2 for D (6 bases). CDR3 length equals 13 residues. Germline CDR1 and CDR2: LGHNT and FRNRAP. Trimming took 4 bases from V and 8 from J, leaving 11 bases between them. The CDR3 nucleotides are TGTGCTAGTGGTTCGCTAGCGTCTGGGGAGCTGTTTTTT. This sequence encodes CASGSLASGELFF.

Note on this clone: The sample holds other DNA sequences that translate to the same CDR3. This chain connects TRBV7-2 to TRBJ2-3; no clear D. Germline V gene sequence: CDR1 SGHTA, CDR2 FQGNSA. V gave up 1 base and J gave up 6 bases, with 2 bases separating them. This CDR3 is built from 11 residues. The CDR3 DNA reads TGTGCCAGCAGCTTAGTGGATACGCAGTATTTT. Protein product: CASSLVDTQYF.

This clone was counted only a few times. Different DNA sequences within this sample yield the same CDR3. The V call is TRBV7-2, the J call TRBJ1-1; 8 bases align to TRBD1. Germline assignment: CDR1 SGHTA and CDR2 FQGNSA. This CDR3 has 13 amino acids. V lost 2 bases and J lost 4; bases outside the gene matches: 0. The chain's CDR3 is CASSLTGGTEAFF. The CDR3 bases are TGTGCCAGCAGCTTAACAGGGGGCACTGAAGCTTTCTTT. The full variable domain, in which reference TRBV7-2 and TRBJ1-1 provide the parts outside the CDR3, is GAGVSQSPSNKVTEKGKDVELRCDPISGHTALYWYRQSLGQGLEFLIYFQGNSAPDKSGLPSDRFSAERTGGSVSTLTIQRTQQEDSAVYLCASSLTGGTEAFFGQGTRLTVV.

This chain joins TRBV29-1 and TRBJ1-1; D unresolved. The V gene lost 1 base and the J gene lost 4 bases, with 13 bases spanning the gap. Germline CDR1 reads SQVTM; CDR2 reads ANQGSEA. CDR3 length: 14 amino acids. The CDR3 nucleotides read TGCAGCGTTGAAGCCGCGAGGGAAAGCACTGAAGCTTTCTTT. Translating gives CSVEAARESTEAFF.

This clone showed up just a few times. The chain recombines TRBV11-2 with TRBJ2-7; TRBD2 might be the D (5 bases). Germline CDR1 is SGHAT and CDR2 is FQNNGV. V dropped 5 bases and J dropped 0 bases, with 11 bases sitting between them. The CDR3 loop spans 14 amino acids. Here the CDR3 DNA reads TGTGCCAGCAGCAAAAGGACTCTCTCCTACGAGCAGTACTTC. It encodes CASSKRTLSYEQYF.

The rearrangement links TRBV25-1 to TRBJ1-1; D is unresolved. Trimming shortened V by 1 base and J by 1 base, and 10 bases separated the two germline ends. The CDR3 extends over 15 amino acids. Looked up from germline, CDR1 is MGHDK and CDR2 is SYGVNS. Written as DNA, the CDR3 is TGTGCCAGCAGTGAATGGTCAGGTGGGAACACTGAAGCTTTCTTT. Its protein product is CASSEWSGGNTEAFF.

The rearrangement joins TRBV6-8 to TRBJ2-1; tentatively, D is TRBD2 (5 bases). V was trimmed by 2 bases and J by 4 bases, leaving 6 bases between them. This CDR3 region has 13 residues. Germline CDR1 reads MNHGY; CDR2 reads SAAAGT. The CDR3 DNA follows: TGTGCCAGCAGTTACGAGGGATACAATGAGCAGTTCTTC. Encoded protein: CASSYEGYNEQFF.

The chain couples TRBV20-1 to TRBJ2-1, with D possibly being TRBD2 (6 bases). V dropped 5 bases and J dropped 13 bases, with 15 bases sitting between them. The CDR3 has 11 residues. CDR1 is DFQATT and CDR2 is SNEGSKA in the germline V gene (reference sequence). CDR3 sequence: CSAVSGTPQFF. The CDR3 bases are TGCAGTGCTGTCTCCGGGACTCCTCAGTTCTTC.

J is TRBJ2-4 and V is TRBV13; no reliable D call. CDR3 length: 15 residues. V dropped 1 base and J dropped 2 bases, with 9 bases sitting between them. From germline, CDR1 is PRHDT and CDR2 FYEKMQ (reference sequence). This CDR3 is CASSLEGLTKNIQYF. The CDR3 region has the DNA TGTGCCAGCAGCTTAGAAGGGTTAACCAAAAACATTCAGTACTTC.

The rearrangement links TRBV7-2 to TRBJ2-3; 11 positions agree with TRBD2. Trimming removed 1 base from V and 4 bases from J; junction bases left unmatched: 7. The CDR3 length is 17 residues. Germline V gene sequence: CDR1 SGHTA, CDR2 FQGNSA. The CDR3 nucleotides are TGTGCCAGCAGCTTAGGCCTAGCGGGAGGCAGGGCAGATACGCAGTATTTT. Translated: CASSLGLAGGRADTQYF.

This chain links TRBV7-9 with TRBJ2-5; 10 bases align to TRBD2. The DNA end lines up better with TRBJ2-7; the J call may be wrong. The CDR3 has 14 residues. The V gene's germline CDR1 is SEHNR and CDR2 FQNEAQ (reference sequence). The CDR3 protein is CASTSGGFSYEQYF. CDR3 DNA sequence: TGTGCCAGCACTAGCGGGGGTTTCTCCTACGAGCAGTACTTC.

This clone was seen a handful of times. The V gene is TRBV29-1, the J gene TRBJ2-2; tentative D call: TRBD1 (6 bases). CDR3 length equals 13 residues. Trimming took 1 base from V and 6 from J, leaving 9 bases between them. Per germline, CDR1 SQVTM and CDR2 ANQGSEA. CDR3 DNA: TGCAGCGTTGAAGTACAGGGATCCGGGGAGCTGTTTTTT. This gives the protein CSVEVQGSGELFF.

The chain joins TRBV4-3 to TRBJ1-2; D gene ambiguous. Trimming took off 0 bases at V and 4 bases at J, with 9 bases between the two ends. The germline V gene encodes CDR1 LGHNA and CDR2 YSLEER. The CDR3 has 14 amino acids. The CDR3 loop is CASSQDVVSYGYTF. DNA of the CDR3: TGCGCCAGCAGCCAAGATGTGGTTAGCTATGGCTACACCTTC.

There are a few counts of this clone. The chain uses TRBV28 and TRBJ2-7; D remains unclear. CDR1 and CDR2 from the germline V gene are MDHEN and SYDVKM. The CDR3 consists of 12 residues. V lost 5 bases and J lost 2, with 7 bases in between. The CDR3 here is CASSHGPYEQYF. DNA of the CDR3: TGTGCCAGCAGTCACGGCCCCTACGAGCAGTACTTC. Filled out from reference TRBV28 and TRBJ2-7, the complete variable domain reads DVKVTQSSRYLVKRTGEKVFLECVQDMDHENMFWYRQDPGLGLRLIYFSYDVKMKEKGDIPEGYSVSREKKERFSLILESASTNQTSMYLCASSHGPYEQYFGPGTRLTVT.

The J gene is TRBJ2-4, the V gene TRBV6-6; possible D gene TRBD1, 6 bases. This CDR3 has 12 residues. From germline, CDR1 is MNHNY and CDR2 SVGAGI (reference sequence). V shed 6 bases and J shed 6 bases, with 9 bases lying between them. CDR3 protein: CASSSDRNIQYF. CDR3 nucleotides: TGTGCCAGCAGCTCGGACAGAAACATTCAGTACTTC.